The subject of this entry is one T cell receptor (beta chain). The data were taken from a study of cytomegalovirus exposure and HLA in healthy donors. Overall study context: As released early, the data held around 80 million unique TCRs from HLA-typed donors.

Among the donors, all were healthy bone marrow donors. Primers included in the PCR were 60 Vbeta and 13 Jbeta primers. The method was immunoSEQ multiplex PCR; TCRdb's version includes in-frame clones alone and lacks a portion of them. Of 170,000 or so clones in the sample, less than 90% were seen once. This clonotype was sampled from a male donor in good health and CMV-seropositive. Source material: PBMCs.

CDR3 loop: CASSLWEGQPQHF. As DNA, the CDR3 is TGTGCCAGCAGCTTGTGGGAGGGACAGCCCCAGCATTTT. The chain uses TRBV11-3 and TRBJ1-5; unclear D gene. Germline values: CDR1 SGHNT, CDR2 YENEEA. The CDR3 length is 13 residues. Between the trimmed V and J ends, which lost 3 bases and 7 bases, there was a span of 10 bases.